These 23 T cell receptor beta chains originate from one sample sequenced in a study of T cell responses to AZD1222 COVID-19 vaccine. The method was immunoSEQ multiplex PCR; TCRdb's version includes in-frame clones alone and lacks a portion of them. The table lists around 99,000 clones, around nine tenths of them singletons, with around 6.6% in the top ten. Source: peripheral blood, taken 28 days after the second AZD1222 dose. These receptors all stem from an adult who received the AZD1222 COVID-19 vaccine.

The V call is TRBV27, the J call TRBJ2-3, with 12 bases aligning to TRBD1. This CDR3 contains 17 residues. CDR1 is MNHEY and CDR2 is SMNVEV in the germline V gene (reference sequence). Trimming took 3 bases from V and 2 from J; bases not matched to a gene: 6. As DNA, the CDR3 is TGTGCCAGCAGTTTGGCCGGGACAGGGGGCCTCACAGATACGCAGTATTTT. Amino acid sequence: CASSLAGTGGLTDTQYF.

The rearrangement uses TRBV5-1 and TRBJ2-1, with 12 bases fitting TRBD1. The CDR3 runs 15 residues. V trimming: 4 bases; J trimming: 6 bases; junction bases outside the gene matches: 5. Per the germline V gene, CDR1 is SGHRS and CDR2 is YFSETQ. CDR3 sequence (DNA): TGCGCCAGCAGCCGGGACAGGGGGCCCCTCAATGAGCAGTTCTTC. Translated: CASSRDRGPLNEQFF.

This clone was picked up one time. The V call is TRBV6-4, the J call TRBJ1-2; D is unclear. Trimming left V 3 bases short and J 6 bases short, with 14 bases between. CDR1 and CDR2 (germline): MRHNA, SNTAGT. This CDR3 has 14 residues. The CDR3 DNA follows: TGTGCCAGCAGTGAAGGGCCCGAGAGGAATGGCTACACCTTC. This translates into CASSEGPERNGYTF.

The V and J genes are TRBV5-1 and TRBJ2-2; 8 nucleotides line up with TRBD2. This CDR3 has 16 amino acids. Germline assignment: CDR1 SGHRS and CDR2 YFSETQ. The junction had 5 bases not matched to a gene; V was cut back by 0 bases and J by 4 bases. For the CDR3, the DNA is TGCGCCAGCAGCTTGGGGCTAGCGGGCACCACCGGGGAGCTGTTTTTT. This sequence encodes CASSLGLAGTTGELFF.

This rearrangement joins TRBV5-1 to TRBJ2-2; TRBD1 agrees at 8 bases. The V gene end was trimmed by 7 bases and the J gene end by 1 base; junction bases not matched to a gene: 3. There are 14 residues in the CDR3. Looked up from germline, CDR1 is SGHRS and CDR2 is YFSETQ. The CDR3 sequence is CASLDRVNTGELFF. CDR3 nucleotides: TGCGCCAGCTTGGACAGGGTGAACACCGGGGAGCTGTTTTTT.

J is TRBJ1-2 and V is TRBV23-1; TRBD1 aligns across 10 bases. TRBV23-1 is classed as an ORF, of uncertain function. This CDR3 spans 15 amino acids. V lost 6 bases to trimming and J lost 4 bases; unmatched junction nucleotides: 8. The CDR3 spells CASSSPGQGSYGYTF. The CDR3 bases are TGCGCCAGCAGCTCACCGGGACAGGGGTCCTATGGCTACACCTTC.

The rearrangement uses TRBV5-8 and TRBJ1-1; D remains ambiguous. Germline values: CDR1 SGHTS, CDR2 YDEGEE. The CDR3 is 14 amino acids. Between the trimmed V and J ends, which lost 0 bases and 7 bases, there was a span of 13 bases. The CDR3 DNA follows: TGTGCCAGCAGCTTGGGGAGTGAGGCGGTTGAAGCTTTCTTT. Amino acids: CASSLGSEAVEAFF.

The chain links TRBV11-2 to TRBJ2-5; 7 positions agree with TRBD2. The CDR3 sequence is 13 residues long. The V gene's germline CDR1 is SGHAT and CDR2 FQNNGV. Losses at the gene ends were 6 bases for V and 5 bases for J; bases not matched to a gene: 6. In DNA, the CDR3 is TGTGCCAGCAGTCGCGGGGGAGGCGAGACCCAGTACTTC. This translates into CASSRGGGETQYF.

This chain links TRBV10-3 with TRBJ1-5, with 8 bases identical to TRBD1. The CDR3 has 16 amino acids. The V gene end was trimmed by 0 bases and the J gene end by 0 bases; junction bases not matched to a gene: 1. Germline CDR1 is ENHRY and CDR2 is SYGVKD. CDR3 loop: CAISESGQGSNQPQHF. The CDR3 DNA is TGTGCCATCAGTGAGTCAGGACAGGGTAGCAATCAGCCCCAGCATTTT.

The J gene is TRBJ2-3, the V gene TRBV5-5; no clear D. From germline, CDR1 is SGHKS and CDR2 YYEKEE (reference sequence). The CDR3 totals 17 residues. Trimming removed 1 base from V and 3 bases from J, with 18 bases in between. This chain's CDR3 is CASSLRFDFLGTDTQYF. The DNA of the CDR3 is TGTGCCAGCAGCTTGAGGTTCGATTTTTTGGGGACAGATACGCAGTATTTT.

The chain links TRBV9 to TRBJ2-4; 12 nucleotides agree with TRBD2. Germline V gene sequence: CDR1 SGDLS, CDR2 YYNGEE. The CDR3 is 19 amino acids. V gave up 0 bases and J gave up 0 bases; unmatched junction bases: 7. CDR3 nucleotides: TGTGCCAGCAGCGTAGGACTAGCGGGGGTAGATATAGCCAAAAACATTCAGTACTTC. As protein: CASSVGLAGVDIAKNIQYF.

This clone was recorded only once. This chain links TRBV10-1 with TRBJ2-2, with D possibly TRBD2 on 5 matching bases. Germline CDR1 is WNHNN and CDR2 is SYGVQD (reference sequence). V was shortened by 8 bases and J by 0 bases, with 19 bases between the two germline ends. This CDR3 spans 17 amino acids. CDR3 nucleotide sequence: TGCGCCAGCGATCTTCCAGAGGGAGCGGCGAACACCGGGGAGCTGTTTTTT. It encodes CASDLPEGAANTGELFF.

The chain links TRBV6-5 to TRBJ2-7; D might be TRBD2 (6 bases). Between the trimmed V and J ends, which lost 6 bases and 3 bases, there was a span of 12 bases. Germline V gives CDR1 MNHEY, CDR2 SVGAGI. The CDR3 is 13 amino acids. For the CDR3, the DNA is TGTGCCAGCAGGTACGCGGACTACTACGAGCAGTACTTC. It translates to CASRYADYYEQYF.

This rearrangement joins TRBV19 to TRBJ1-2; no clear D. CDR1 and CDR2 (germline): LNHDA, SQIVND (reference sequence). Trimming pared 3 bases from V and 3 bases from J, leaving 11 bases between. CDR3 size: 14 residues. CDR3 nucleotides: TGTGCCAGTAGTATCCCCGGGATCGACTATGGCTACACCTTC. As protein: CASSIPGIDYGYTF.

The genes are TRBV11-1 and TRBJ2-3; 9 nucleotides line up with TRBD1. This CDR3 has 16 amino acids. Germline V gene data show CDR1 as SGHAT and CDR2 as FQDESV (reference sequence). With V trimmed by 4 bases and J by 3 bases, 8 bases remained unmatched. The CDR3 coding sequence is TGTGCCAGCAGCTCACAGGGGGCTAGCGCGACAGATACGCAGTATTTT. Its translation: CASSSQGASATDTQYF.

CDR3 residues: CASSYGGGRGSPLHF. In DNA form, the CDR3 reads TGTGCCAGCAGCTATGGAGGGGGTAGGGGATCACCCCTCCACTTT. The chain recombines TRBV13 with TRBJ1-6, with D tentatively TRBD1 (6 bases). Germline V lookup: CDR1 PRHDT, CDR2 FYEKMQ (reference sequence). The V end was cut by 4 bases, the J end by 10 bases, with 17 bases between. There are 15 residues in the CDR3.

The CDR3 region is CASSLDIGTGAPGELFF. The CDR3 DNA sequence: TGTGCCAGCAGCTTAGATATTGGGACAGGGGCCCCCGGGGAGCTGTTTTTT. The rearrangement uses TRBV11-2 and TRBJ2-2; TRBD1 aligns across 10 bases. The CDR3 is 17 residues long. Germline lookup yields CDR1 SGHAT and CDR2 FQNNGV. Trimming at V came to 0 bases and at J to 6 bases, leaving 7 bases not matched to a gene.

About this clone itself: Other DNA sequences in this specimen translate into the identical CDR3. J is TRBJ1-1 and V is TRBV5-1; D remains unclear. The V gene's germline CDR1 is SGHRS and CDR2 YFSETQ. V was pared by 0 bases and J by 1 base, with 7 bases between. The CDR3 is made up of 14 amino acids. CDR3 nucleotides: TGCGCCAGCAGCTTGGTTGGCGGGAACACTGAAGCTTTCTTT. Translated: CASSLVGGNTEAFF.

This chain joins TRBV6-5 and TRBJ2-4; 7 bases fit TRBD1. Germline V lookup: CDR1 MNHEY, CDR2 SVGAGI. The CDR3 contains 14 residues. With 6 bases clipped from V and 1 base from J, the junction kept 3 bases outside the gene matches. CDR3 amino acids: CASRTGSAKNIQYF. CDR3 DNA sequence: TGTGCCAGCAGGACAGGGAGTGCCAAAAACATTCAGTACTTC.

The chain carries TRBV10-3 and TRBJ2-5; a weak D match, TRBD2 (6 bases). The germline CDR1 and CDR2 sequences are ENHRY and SYGVKD. V lost 5 bases and J 2 bases, leaving 6 bases between the germline ends. This CDR3 is built from 12 residues. CDR3 sequence reads: CAISRGQETQYF. CDR3 DNA sequence: TGTGCCATCAGTCGGGGGCAAGAGACCCAGTACTTC.

By share of the sample, this clone is medium-sized (0.01 to 0.1%). This chain links TRBV27 with TRBJ1-1, with 7 bases lining up with TRBD1. CDR1 and CDR2 from the germline V gene are MNHEY and SMNVEV (reference sequence). The CDR3 is 16 amino acids. J gave up 2 bases and V 0 bases, and 6 bases lay outside the gene matches. CDR3 nucleotides: TGTGCCAGCAGTTTATCGCCAGGGGGAATCAACACTGAAGCTTTCTTT. Amino acids: CASSLSPGGINTEAFF.

The chain employs TRBV6-5 and TRBJ1-2; D gene unclear. The ends were cut back, 6 bases at V and 3 bases at J, with 17 bases in the middle. There are 15 residues in the CDR3. Per germline, CDR1 MNHEY and CDR2 SVGAGI. The CDR3 coding sequence is TGTGCCAGCAGCCTCTTTGACGGTTGGGACTATGGCTACACCTTC. Translated: CASSLFDGWDYGYTF.

Only one count was recorded for this clone. The V and J genes are TRBV9 and TRBJ1-5, with D hard to call. CDR3 length: 13 amino acids. Germline V gene lookup returns CDR1 SGDLS and CDR2 YYNGEE. Between the trimmed V and J ends, which lost 2 bases and 6 bases, there was a span of 9 bases. CDR3 in DNA: TGTGCCAGCAGCGTTGGGTGGGGTCAGCCCCAGCATTTT. Its protein is CASSVGWGQPQHF.